The 9 T cell receptor beta chains presented below share a single source sample, sequenced in a study of response to subunit inactivated influenza vaccine. In TCRdb, the RT-PCR reads were re-called with MiXCR into one record per CDR3 protein. The data show hundreds of thousands of distinct CDR3 sequences, about 12% seen once. Material: PBMCs from blood, obtained on the day of vaccination. All receptors come from a man aged 50 to 60 who received an inactivated influenza vaccine.

The chain links TRBV12-3 or TRBV12-4 to TRBJ2-7; 8 bases align to TRBD1. The CDR3 spans 17 residues. With 0 bases clipped from V and 0 bases from J, the junction kept 7 bases outside the gene matches. This CDR3 is CASSLAGTGMSSYEQYF. The DNA for the CDR3 is TGTGCCAGCAGTTTAGCGGGGACAGGCATGAGCTCCTACGAGCAGTACTTC.

This clonotype showed up just a few times. This chain links TRBV28 with TRBJ2-5; 8 positions match TRBD2. Trimming at V came to 5 bases and at J to 2 bases, leaving 10 bases not matched to a gene. Germline-derived CDR1 and CDR2 are MDHEN and SYDVKM. The CDR3 spans 16 residues. The CDR3 DNA reads as TGTGCCAGCAGTCCCCCCCGCCAGCGGGAGCAAGAGACCCAGTACTTC. Translated: CASSPPRQREQETQYF.

CDR3 DNA sequence: TGTGCCAGCAGCCCTTCGGTGGGGTCCCGCTATGGCTACACCTTC. This gives the protein CASSPSVGSRYGYTF. The V and J genes are TRBV5-6 and TRBJ1-2; D gene ambiguous. Germline CDR1 and CDR2: SGHDT and YYEEEE. This CDR3 is 15 amino acids long. Trimming removed 4 bases at V and 4 bases at J, with 17 bases between. Full variable domain (rest looked up from reference TRBV5-6 and TRBJ1-2): DAGVTQSPTHLIKTRGQQVTLRCSPKSGHDTVSWYQQALGQGPQFIFQYYEEEERQRGNFPDRFSGHQFPNYSSELNVNALLLGDSALYLCASSPSVGSRYGYTFGSGTRLTVV.

This chain links TRBV28 with TRBJ1-5, with 12 bases aligning to TRBD1. V was clipped by 3 bases and J by 6 bases; unmatched bases: 6. CDR1 and CDR2 (germline): MDHEN, SYDVKM. The length of the CDR3 is 16 residues. The CDR3 protein is CASSFFGTGGSQPQHF. CDR3 coding DNA: TGTGCCAGCAGTTTCTTCGGGACAGGGGGCAGTCAGCCCCAGCATTTT.

This clonotype was seen a handful of times. V usage is TRBV4-2 and J usage is TRBJ2-3, with 14 bases aligning to TRBD2. After removal of 4 bases from V and 2 bases from J, the junction contained 8 bases not matched to a gene. The CDR3 is 18 residues long. Per the germline V gene, CDR1 is LGHNA and CDR2 is YNFKEQ. CDR3 sequence (DNA): TGTGCCAGCAGCCCGGGACTAGCGGGGGCCTTACCCACAGATACGCAGTATTTT. Protein sequence: CASSPGLAGALPTDTQYF.

The rearrangement uses TRBV7-8 and TRBJ2-7; 9 bases line up with TRBD1. This CDR3 comprises 15 residues. The V segment lost 5 bases and the J segment 4 bases; nucleotides outside the gene matches: 9. The germline gives CDR1 SGHVS, CDR2 FQNEAQ. CDR3 in amino acids: CASSLTGGAGYEQYF. The CDR3 DNA reads TGTGCCAGCAGCCTTACAGGGGGCGCGGGATACGAGCAGTACTTC.

J is TRBJ2-3 and V is TRBV5-1, with 10 bases fitting TRBD1. This CDR3 has 15 residues. The V gene end was trimmed by 4 bases and the J gene end by 4 bases; junction bases not matched to a gene: 6. CDR1 and CDR2 (germline): SGHRS, YFSETQ. The CDR3 loop reads CASSPSGTGADTQYF. The CDR3 DNA sequence: TGCGCCAGCAGCCCCTCGGGGACAGGGGCAGATACGCAGTATTTT.

This clonotype has a handful of counts. This chain connects TRBV6-2 or TRBV6-3 to TRBJ2-7, with D possibly matching TRBD2 (6 bases). Germline values: CDR1 MNHEY, CDR2 SVGEGT. With 0 bases removed from V and 2 bases from J, the gap between germline ends came to 11 bases. This CDR3 has 15 residues. The CDR3 protein is CASSYSGGKTYEQYF. CDR3 coding DNA: TGTGCCAGCAGTTACTCTGGAGGGAAAACCTACGAGCAGTACTTC.

This clonotype has just a few counts. This sequence joins TRBV24-1 and TRBJ2-7; the D gene is possibly TRBD2 (6 bases). Germline V gene lookup returns CDR1 KGHDR and CDR2 SFDVKD. CDR3 length: 14 amino acids. V shed 3 bases and J shed 0 bases, with 8 bases lying between them. CDR3 DNA sequence: TGTGCCACCAGTGATGGAGGGAGCTCCTACGAGCAGTACTTC. This encodes CATSDGGSSYEQYF.